The 25 T cell receptor beta chains presented below share a single source sample, sequenced in a study of cytomegalovirus exposure and HLA in healthy donors. The study ran its PCR with 60 Vbeta and 13 Jbeta primers. Assay used: immunoSEQ multiplex PCR; TCRdb lists only in-frame clones, some missing. The table lists 200,000 to 250,000 clones. Sequenced: PBMCs. Receptors originate from a young woman in good health and CMV-seropositive.

This chain links TRBV28 with TRBJ2-1, with 8 nucleotides matching TRBD1. CDR3 length equals 15 residues. J was trimmed by 5 bases and V by 3 bases; bases with no gene match: 6. CDR1 and CDR2 (germline): MDHEN, SYDVKM. The CDR3 DNA is TGTGCCAGCAGTTTGGGGGACAGGTCCCACAATGAGCAGTTCTTC. Amino acids: CASSLGDRSHNEQFF.

V is TRBV11-2 and J is TRBJ2-7, with 7 bases fitting TRBD2. CDR3 length equals 17 residues. Germline values: CDR1 SGHAT, CDR2 FQNNGV. The V gene end was trimmed by 3 bases and the J gene end by 12 bases; junction bases not matched to a gene: 23. CDR3 DNA: TGTGCCAGCAGCTTGCGTTTGGACTCCCCGGGCGCGGGAGCTGTGTACTTC. Amino acid sequence: CASSLRLDSPGAGAVYF.

The J gene is TRBJ2-1, the V gene TRBV30, with 7 bases identical to TRBD2. V lost 5 bases and J lost 3; bases outside the gene matches: 16. Germline CDR1 is GTSNPN and CDR2 is SVGIG (reference sequence). The CDR3 covers 17 residues. The CDR3 sequence: CAWAMPLPGRFYNEQFF. CDR3 in DNA: TGTGCCTGGGCCATGCCCCTACCCGGGAGGTTCTACAATGAGCAGTTCTTC.

The CDR3 DNA follows: TGCAGCGCTGGGAGGGAGCACACTGAAGCTTTCTTT. As protein: CSAGREHTEAFF. This chain joins TRBV29-1 and TRBJ1-1, with D uncertain. The CDR3 covers 12 residues. Trimming removed 7 bases at V and 3 bases at J, with 12 bases between. Germline V lookup: CDR1 SQVTM, CDR2 ANQGSEA.

V usage is TRBV5-5 and J usage is TRBJ1-2, with D tentatively TRBD1 (6 bases). This CDR3 has 17 amino acids. V gave up 4 bases and J gave up 4 bases, with 23 bases separating them. Germline V gives CDR1 SGHKS, CDR2 YYEKEE (reference sequence). The CDR3 sequence is CASSQEPQGTTFYGYTF. The CDR3 DNA reads as TGTGCCAGCAGCCAAGAACCGCAGGGGACCACTTTCTATGGCTACACCTTC.

The rearrangement uses TRBV28 and TRBJ1-1, with D perhaps TRBD1 (6 bases). Trimming shortened V by 8 bases and J by 4 bases, and 20 bases separated the two germline ends. Looked up from germline, CDR1 is MDHEN and CDR2 is SYDVKM. The CDR3 sequence is 15 residues long. This chain's CDR3 is CASPTPLQGATEAFF. CDR3 bases: TGTGCCAGCCCTACCCCATTACAGGGCGCCACTGAAGCTTTCTTT.

With regard to this clone: Other DNA sequences in this sample translate to the same CDR3. The chain has TRBV5-1 and TRBJ2-1; D may be TRBD2 (6 bases). Germline-derived CDR1 and CDR2 are SGHRS and YFSETQ. The CDR3 is made up of 12 amino acids. Trimming shortened V by 4 bases and J by 10 bases, and 12 bases separated the two germline ends. DNA for the CDR3: TGCGCCAGCAGCGTGGAGGGAGAGGAGCAGTTCTTC. It encodes CASSVEGEEQFF.

This chain connects TRBV2 to TRBJ2-3, with D unresolved. The CDR3 consists of 12 residues. Germline values: CDR1 SNHLY, CDR2 FYNNEI. Deletions cut 11 bases from V and 3 bases from J, with 12 bases between. CDR3 sequence reads: CASQVSTDTQYF. As DNA, the CDR3 is TGTGCCTCTCAGGTCTCGACAGATACGCAGTATTTT.

The chain links TRBV6-5 to TRBJ2-5, with 8 bases aligning to TRBD1. V shed 6 bases and J 2 bases; nucleotides not matched to a gene: 8. The germline gives CDR1 MNHEY, CDR2 SVGAGI. This CDR3 has 15 amino acids. In DNA, the CDR3 is TGTGCCAGCAGCAGTAATGGACAGGGACAAGAGACCCAGTACTTC. Translation: CASSSNGQGQETQYF.

The rearrangement uses TRBV14 and TRBJ1-2, with D possibly being TRBD1 (6 bases). CDR1 is SGHDN, CDR2 FVKESK, per germline. V was trimmed by 1 base and J by 4 bases, leaving 13 bases between them. The CDR3 consists of 15 residues. The CDR3 nucleotides read TGTGCCAGCAGCCAAGGTTTGGGGGCCTCCTATGGCTACACCTTC. Amino acid sequence: CASSQGLGASYGYTF.

This chain links TRBV4-1 with TRBJ1-2; 12 bases are a match to TRBD1. Losses at the gene ends were 4 bases for V and 7 bases for J; bases not matched to a gene: 7. The length of the CDR3 is 15 residues. Germline lookup yields CDR1 MGHRA and CDR2 YSYEKL. The CDR3 region is CASSRGDRGQGGYTF. The CDR3 DNA follows: TGCGCCAGCAGCCGGGGGGACAGGGGGCAAGGTGGCTACACCTTC.

The chain carries TRBV5-1 and TRBJ2-1; D remains unclear. The CDR3 loop spans 18 amino acids. V dropped 4 bases and J dropped 5 bases, with 25 bases sitting between them. CDR1 SGHRS and CDR2 YFSETQ come from the germline V gene. DNA for the CDR3: TGCGCCAGCAGCCAAACCTCCCCAGTCACCAATAGCCACAATGAGCAGTTCTTC. As protein: CASSQTSPVTNSHNEQFF.

V usage is TRBV9 and J usage is TRBJ2-1, with TRBD2 matching over 8 bases. CDR1 is SGDLS, CDR2 YYNGEE, per germline. With V trimmed by 0 bases and J by 3 bases, 2 bases remained unmatched. The CDR3 is 15 amino acids. The chain's CDR3 is CASSVEAGDYNEQFF. The CDR3 DNA reads TGTGCCAGCAGCGTAGAAGCGGGGGACTACAATGAGCAGTTCTTC.

This chain connects TRBV29-1 to TRBJ1-1, with TRBD1 as a possible D gene (6 bases). The CDR3 is 15 residues long. The germline gives CDR1 SQVTM, CDR2 ANQGSEA. V was clipped by 7 bases and J by 0 bases, with 18 bases between them. The CDR3 DNA reads TGCAGCGCTGGCATGCGACAGGCGATGAACACTGAAGCTTTCTTT. Its protein is CSAGMRQAMNTEAFF.

This chain's CDR3 is CASSQDGTGMNEQFF. The CDR3 DNA is TGCGCCAGCAGCCAGGATGGGACAGGGATGAATGAGCAGTTCTTC. The rearrangement uses TRBV4-1 and TRBJ2-1; 9 nucleotides match TRBD1. With V trimmed by 3 bases and J by 7 bases, 7 bases remained unmatched. The CDR3 has 15 amino acids. Germline V gene data show CDR1 as MGHRA and CDR2 as YSYEKL.

This chain uses TRBV6-5 with TRBJ2-5; a possible D gene is TRBD1 (6 bases). The CDR3 is 15 amino acids. V was pared by 2 bases and J by 5 bases, with 15 bases between. Germline CDR1 is MNHEY and CDR2 is SVGAGI. The CDR3 here is CASSYGTGSGETQYF. The DNA of the CDR3 is TGTGCCAGCAGTTACGGTACAGGGTCGGGGGAGACCCAGTACTTC.

V usage is TRBV5-4 and J usage is TRBJ2-7; possibly TRBD1 for D (6 bases). This CDR3 spans 15 amino acids. With 1 base removed from V and 3 bases from J, the gap between germline ends came to 14 bases. Looked up from germline, CDR1 is SGHNT and CDR2 is YYREEE (reference sequence). The CDR3 DNA follows: TGTGCCAGCAGCTTGCCCGGGACACCTAGCTACGAGCAGTACTTC. Protein: CASSLPGTPSYEQYF.

The rearrangement joins TRBV10-1 to TRBJ2-7; D is possibly TRBD1 (5 bases). Germline values: CDR1 WNHNN, CDR2 SYGVQD (reference sequence). With 4 bases removed from V and 5 bases from J, the gap between germline ends came to 12 bases. CDR3 size: 13 residues. The CDR3 DNA reads as TGCGCCAGCAGTGCCCAGGGTAGCAACGAGCAGTACTTC. As protein: CASSAQGSNEQYF.

The genes are TRBV6-5 and TRBJ2-7, with D possibly TRBD1 on 6 matching bases. V was pared by 0 bases and J by 1 base, with 13 bases between. The CDR3 has 16 residues. CDR1 is MNHEY, CDR2 SVGAGI, per germline. The CDR3 sequence: CASSYSGAPGSYEQYF. CDR3 DNA sequence: TGTGCCAGCAGTTACTCGGGGGCGCCCGGGTCCTACGAGCAGTACTTC.

The V gene is TRBV7-9, the J gene TRBJ2-5; D remains unclear. The V and J ends lost 1 base and 4 bases respectively, with 4 bases between them. Looked up from germline, CDR1 is SEHNR and CDR2 is FQNEAQ (reference sequence). The CDR3 has 12 residues. In DNA, the CDR3 is TGTGCCAGCAGCTTAGTGAGAGAGACCCAGTACTTC. Translation: CASSLVRETQYF.

The chain has TRBV6-5 and TRBJ1-2; 9 bases fit TRBD1. Germline V gives CDR1 MNHEY, CDR2 SVGAGI. This CDR3 has 15 residues. V dropped 0 bases and J dropped 4; count of bases not matched to a gene: 3. The CDR3 sequence is CASSYSGQGIYGYTF. For the CDR3, the DNA is TGTGCCAGCAGTTACTCGGGACAGGGCATCTATGGCTACACCTTC.

The rearrangement links TRBV15 to TRBJ2-3; the match to TRBD1 covers 7 bases. CDR1 and CDR2 from the germline V gene are LNHNV and YYDKDF (reference sequence). V lost 5 bases and J lost 2; bases outside the gene matches: 4. CDR3 length equals 14 residues. The CDR3 region is CATSPGQPTDTQYF. The CDR3 DNA reads TGTGCCACCAGCCCGGGACAGCCCACAGATACGCAGTATTTT.

The chain is built from TRBV7-6 and TRBJ2-5; maybe TRBD2 (7 bases). Looked up from germline, CDR1 is SGHVS and CDR2 is FNYEAQ. With 6 bases removed from V and 5 bases from J, the gap between germline ends came to 13 bases. This CDR3 has 13 residues. The CDR3 is CASRGGARETQYF. CDR3 in DNA: TGTGCCAGCAGAGGGGGGGCCAGGGAGACCCAGTACTTC.

For this clone: An end of the junction differs from the germline gene, which may be a read error. This chain links TRBV4-1 with TRBJ2-7, with D maybe TRBD2 (5 bases). CDR1 MGHRA and CDR2 YSYEKL come from the germline V gene. The CDR3 sequence is 15 residues long. The chain's CDR3 is CAGSQVSGNVYEQYF. Written as DNA, the CDR3 is TGCGCCGGCAGCCAAGTCTCCGGGAACGTCTACGAGCAGTACTTC.

About this clone itself: The same CDR3 also results from other DNA sequences found in this sample. The chain couples TRBV4-1 to TRBJ1-3; no reliable D call. CDR3 size: 16 residues. The germline V gene has CDR1 MGHRA and CDR2 YSYEKL. Deletions cut 1 base from V and 4 bases from J, with 14 bases between. The CDR3 spells CASSQVVVEGGNTIYF. CDR3 DNA: TGCGCCAGCAGCCAAGTTGTCGTGGAGGGCGGAAACACCATATATTTT.